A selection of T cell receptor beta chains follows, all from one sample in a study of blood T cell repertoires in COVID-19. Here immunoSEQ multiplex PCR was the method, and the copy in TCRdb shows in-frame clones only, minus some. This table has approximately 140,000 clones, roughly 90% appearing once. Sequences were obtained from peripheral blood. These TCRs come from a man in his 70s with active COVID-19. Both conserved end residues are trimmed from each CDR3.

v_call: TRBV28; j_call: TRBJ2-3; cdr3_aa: ATQRSGRNTQY
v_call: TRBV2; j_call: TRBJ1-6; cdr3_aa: ASSGGQGSNSPLH
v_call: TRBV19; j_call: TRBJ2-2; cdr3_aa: ASRDRGDTGELF
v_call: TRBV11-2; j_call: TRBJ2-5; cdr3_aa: ASSSGETQY
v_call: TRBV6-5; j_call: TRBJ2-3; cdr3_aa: ASSTLAGGGDTQY
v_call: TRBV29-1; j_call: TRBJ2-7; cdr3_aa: SVNNGLAGVGEQY
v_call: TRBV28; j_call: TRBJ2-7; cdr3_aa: ASSPKFRLPYEQY
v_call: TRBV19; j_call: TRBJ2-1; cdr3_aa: ASRLAGGPSNEQF
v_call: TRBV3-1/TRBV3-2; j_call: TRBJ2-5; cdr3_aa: ASSQDRLAGFQETQY
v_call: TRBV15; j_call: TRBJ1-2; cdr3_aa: ATSQGQIGYGYT
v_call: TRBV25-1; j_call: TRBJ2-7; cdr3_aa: ASSGRDRVSEYEQY
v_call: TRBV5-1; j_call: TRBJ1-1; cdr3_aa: ASRRTGPNTEAF
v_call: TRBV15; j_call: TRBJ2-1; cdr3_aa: ATSREGSGAYNEQF
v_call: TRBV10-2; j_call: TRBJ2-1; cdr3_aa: ASTKAGVQF
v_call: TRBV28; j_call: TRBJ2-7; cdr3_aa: ASSFTGGVGLSYEQY
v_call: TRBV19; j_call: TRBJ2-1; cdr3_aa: ASSTGLLTANEQF
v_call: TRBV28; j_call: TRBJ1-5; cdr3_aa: ASKPGTASNQPQH
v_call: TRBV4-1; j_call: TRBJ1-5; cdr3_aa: ASSQDGQPNQPQH
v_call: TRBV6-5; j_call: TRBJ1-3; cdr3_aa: ASNTGGEGNTIY
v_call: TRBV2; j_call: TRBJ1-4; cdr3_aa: ASGRDSGEKLF
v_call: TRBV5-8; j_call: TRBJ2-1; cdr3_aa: ASSRGTSGRNEQF
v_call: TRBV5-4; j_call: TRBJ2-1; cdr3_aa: ASSLVGGNEQF
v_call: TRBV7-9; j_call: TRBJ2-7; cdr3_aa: ASSSTGGPHSYEQY
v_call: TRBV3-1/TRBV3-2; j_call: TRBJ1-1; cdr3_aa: ASSLGTGNTEAF
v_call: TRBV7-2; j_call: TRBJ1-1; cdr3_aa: ASSLGRNTEAF
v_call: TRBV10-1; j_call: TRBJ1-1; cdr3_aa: ASSEGGWNTEAF
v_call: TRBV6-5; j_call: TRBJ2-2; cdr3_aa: AGSLTRPSSGELF
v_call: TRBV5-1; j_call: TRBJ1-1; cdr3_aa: ASSTDRGRTEAF
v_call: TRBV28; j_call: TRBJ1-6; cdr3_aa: ASRHPTGFNSPLH
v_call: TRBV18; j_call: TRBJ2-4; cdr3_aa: ASSPTDWPTARGIQY
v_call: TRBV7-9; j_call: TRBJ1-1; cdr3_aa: ASSTRRAGRNTEAF
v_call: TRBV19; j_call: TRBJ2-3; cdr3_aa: ATTPGGGPDTQY
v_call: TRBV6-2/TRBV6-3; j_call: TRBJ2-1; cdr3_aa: ASSAELADPSYNEQF
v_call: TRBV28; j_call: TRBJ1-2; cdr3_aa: AGGQGLNYGYT
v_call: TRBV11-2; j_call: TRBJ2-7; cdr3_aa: ASSQREGPLYEQY
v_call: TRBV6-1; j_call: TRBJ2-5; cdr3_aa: ASSEGVNQETQY
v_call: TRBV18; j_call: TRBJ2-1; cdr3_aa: ASSRLGLAGSSYNEQF
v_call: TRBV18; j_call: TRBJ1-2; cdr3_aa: ASSPDSRSGLGYT
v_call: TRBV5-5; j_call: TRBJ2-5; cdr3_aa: ASSLGRASGSGTQY
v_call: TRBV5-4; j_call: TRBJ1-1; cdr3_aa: ASSLGGHLNTEAF
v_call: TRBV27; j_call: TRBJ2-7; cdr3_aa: ASSRGTSGYEQY
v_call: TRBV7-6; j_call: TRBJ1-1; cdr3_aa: ASSLSDRGRTEAF
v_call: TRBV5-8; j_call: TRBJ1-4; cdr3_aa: ASSLGDSRNEKLF
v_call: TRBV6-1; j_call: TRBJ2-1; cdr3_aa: ASSEVPEQNNEQF
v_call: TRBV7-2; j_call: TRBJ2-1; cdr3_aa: ASSLGAAGAYNEQF
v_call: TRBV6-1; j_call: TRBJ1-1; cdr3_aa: ASSERLGGRQNTEAF
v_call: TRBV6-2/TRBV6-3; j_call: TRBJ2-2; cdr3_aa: ASSYRGGRLDTNTGELF
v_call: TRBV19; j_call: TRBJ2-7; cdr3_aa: ASSPLGGRPYEQY
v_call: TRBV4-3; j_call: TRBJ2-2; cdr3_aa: ASSTQGASTGELF
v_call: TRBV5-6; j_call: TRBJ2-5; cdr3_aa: ASSTQGGQETQY
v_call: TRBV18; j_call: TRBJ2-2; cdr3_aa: ASSPPLATVGELF
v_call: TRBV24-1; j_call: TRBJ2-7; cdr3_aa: ATSDSTQGIEQY
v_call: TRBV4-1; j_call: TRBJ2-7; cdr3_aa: ASRLTSGPATGEQY
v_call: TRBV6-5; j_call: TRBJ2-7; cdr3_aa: ATGGTYEQY
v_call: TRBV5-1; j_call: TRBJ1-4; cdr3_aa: ASINRAINEKLF
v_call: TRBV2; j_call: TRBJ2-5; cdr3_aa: ASSAFRETQY
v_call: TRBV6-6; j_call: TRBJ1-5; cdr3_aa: ASSTGANQPQH
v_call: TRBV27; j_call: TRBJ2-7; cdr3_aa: ASGSLRSKDTKYEQY
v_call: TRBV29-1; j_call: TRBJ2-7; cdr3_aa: SVVSGLAGVSVAYEQY
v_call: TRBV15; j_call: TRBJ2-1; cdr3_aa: ATPGLAGENEQF